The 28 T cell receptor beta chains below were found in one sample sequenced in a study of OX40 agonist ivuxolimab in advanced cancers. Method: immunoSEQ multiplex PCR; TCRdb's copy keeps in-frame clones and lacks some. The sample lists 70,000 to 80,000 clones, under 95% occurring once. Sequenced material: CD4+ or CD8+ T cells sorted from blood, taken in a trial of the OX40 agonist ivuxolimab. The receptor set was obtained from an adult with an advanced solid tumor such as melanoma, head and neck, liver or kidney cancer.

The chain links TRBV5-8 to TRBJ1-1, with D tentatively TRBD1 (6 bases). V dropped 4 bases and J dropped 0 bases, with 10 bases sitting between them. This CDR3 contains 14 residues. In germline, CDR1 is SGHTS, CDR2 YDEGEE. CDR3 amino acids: CASSPDSLNTEAFF. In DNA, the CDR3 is TGTGCCAGCAGCCCGGACAGTTTGAACACTGAAGCTTTCTTT.

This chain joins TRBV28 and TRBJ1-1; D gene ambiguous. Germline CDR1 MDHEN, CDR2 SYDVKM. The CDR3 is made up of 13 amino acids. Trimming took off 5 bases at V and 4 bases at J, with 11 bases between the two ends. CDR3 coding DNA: TGTGCCAGCAGTCTAAGCTCGATCACTGAAGCTTTCTTT. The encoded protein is CASSLSSITEAFF.

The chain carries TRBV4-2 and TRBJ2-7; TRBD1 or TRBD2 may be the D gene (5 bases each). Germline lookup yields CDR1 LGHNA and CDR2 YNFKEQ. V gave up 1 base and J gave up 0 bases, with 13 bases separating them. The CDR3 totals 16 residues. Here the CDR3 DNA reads TGTGCCAGCAGCCAAGGGGGGACGATTCTCTCCTACGAGCAGTACTTC. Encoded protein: CASSQGGTILSYEQYF.

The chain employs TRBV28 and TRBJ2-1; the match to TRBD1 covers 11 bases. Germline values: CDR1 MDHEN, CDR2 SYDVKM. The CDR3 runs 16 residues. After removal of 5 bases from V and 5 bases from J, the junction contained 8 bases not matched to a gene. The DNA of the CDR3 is TGTGCCAGCAGTGCACCGGGACAGGGGGGTCACAATGAGCAGTTCTTC. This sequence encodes CASSAPGQGGHNEQFF. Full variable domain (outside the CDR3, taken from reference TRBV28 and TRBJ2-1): DVKVTQSSRYLVKRTGEKVFLECVQDMDHENMFWYRQDPGLGLRLIYFSYDVKMKEKGDIPEGYSVSREKKERFSLILESASTNQTSMYLCASSAPGQGGHNEQFFGPGTRLTVL.

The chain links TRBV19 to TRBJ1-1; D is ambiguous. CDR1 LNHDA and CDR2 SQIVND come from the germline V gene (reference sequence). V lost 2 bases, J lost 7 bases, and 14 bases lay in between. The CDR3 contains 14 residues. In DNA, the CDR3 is TGTGCCAGTAGTATAATGGCCCAAGCCGGTGAAGCTTTCTTT. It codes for CASSIMAQAGEAFF.

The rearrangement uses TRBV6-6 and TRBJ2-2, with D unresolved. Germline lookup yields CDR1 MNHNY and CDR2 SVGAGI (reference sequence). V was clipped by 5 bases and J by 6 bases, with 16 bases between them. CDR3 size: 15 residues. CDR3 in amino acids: CASSDINVAAGELFF. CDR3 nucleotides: TGTGCCAGCAGTGACATTAATGTCGCAGCCGGGGAGCTGTTTTTT.

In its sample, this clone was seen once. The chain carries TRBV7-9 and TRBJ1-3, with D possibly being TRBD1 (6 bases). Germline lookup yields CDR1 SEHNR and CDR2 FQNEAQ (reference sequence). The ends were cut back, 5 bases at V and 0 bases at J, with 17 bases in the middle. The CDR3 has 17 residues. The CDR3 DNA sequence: TGTGCCAGCAGCCCCTGGACAGATTTACTCTCTGGAAACACCATATATTTT. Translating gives CASSPWTDLLSGNTIYF.

CDR3 sequence reads: CSVEGLEGSGTGELFF. The CDR3 DNA reads as TGCAGCGTTGAAGGGCTTGAGGGATCGGGAACCGGGGAGCTGTTTTTT. The genes are TRBV29-1 and TRBJ2-2; a possible D gene is TRBD2 (5 bases). The CDR3 loop spans 16 amino acids. The germline gives CDR1 SQVTM, CDR2 ANQGSEA. Trimming took 1 base from V and 5 from J, leaving 17 bases between them.

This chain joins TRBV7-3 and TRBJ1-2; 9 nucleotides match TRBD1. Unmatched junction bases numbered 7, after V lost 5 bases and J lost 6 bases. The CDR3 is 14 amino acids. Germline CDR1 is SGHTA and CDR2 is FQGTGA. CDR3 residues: CASSHMGQGDGYTF. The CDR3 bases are TGTGCCAGCAGCCATATGGGACAGGGCGATGGCTACACCTTC.

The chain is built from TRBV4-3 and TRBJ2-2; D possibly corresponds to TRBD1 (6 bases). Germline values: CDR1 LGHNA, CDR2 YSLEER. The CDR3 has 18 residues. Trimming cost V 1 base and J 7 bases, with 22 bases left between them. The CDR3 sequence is CASSQGPSGAGDDGELFF. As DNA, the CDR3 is TGCGCCAGCAGCCAAGGCCCCAGTGGGGCAGGGGACGACGGGGAGCTGTTTTTT.

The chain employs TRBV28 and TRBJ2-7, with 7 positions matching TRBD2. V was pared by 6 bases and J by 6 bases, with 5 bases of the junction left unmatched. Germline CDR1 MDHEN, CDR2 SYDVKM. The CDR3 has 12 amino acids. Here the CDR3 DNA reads TGTGCCAGCAGATGGGAGGGAACCGAGCAGTACTTC. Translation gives CASRWEGTEQYF.

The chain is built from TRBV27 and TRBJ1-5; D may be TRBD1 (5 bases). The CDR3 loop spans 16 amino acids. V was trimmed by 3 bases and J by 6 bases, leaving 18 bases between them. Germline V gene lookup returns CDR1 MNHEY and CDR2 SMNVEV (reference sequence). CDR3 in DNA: TGTGCCAGCAGTTTTTCCGTAGGGGCAGAACTTCAGCCCCAGCATTTT. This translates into CASSFSVGAELQPQHF.

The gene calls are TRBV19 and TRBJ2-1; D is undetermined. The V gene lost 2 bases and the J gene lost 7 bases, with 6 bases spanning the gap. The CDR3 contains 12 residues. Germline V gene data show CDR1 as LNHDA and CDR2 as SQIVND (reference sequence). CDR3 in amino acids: CASSIWKNEQFF. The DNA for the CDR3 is TGTGCCAGTAGTATATGGAAGAATGAGCAGTTCTTC. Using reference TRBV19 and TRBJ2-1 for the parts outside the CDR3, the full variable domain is DGGITQSPKYLFRKEGQNVTLSCEQNLNHDAMYWYRQDPGQGLRLIYYSQIVNDFQKGDIAEGYSVSREKKESFPLTVTSAQKNPTAFYLCASSIWKNEQFFGPGTRLTVL.

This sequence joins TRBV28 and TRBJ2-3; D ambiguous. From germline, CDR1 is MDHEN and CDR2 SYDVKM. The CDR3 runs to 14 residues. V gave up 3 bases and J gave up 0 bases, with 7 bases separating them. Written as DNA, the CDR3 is TGTGCCAGCAGTTTGATACGGAGCACAGATACGCAGTATTTT. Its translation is CASSLIRSTDTQYF.

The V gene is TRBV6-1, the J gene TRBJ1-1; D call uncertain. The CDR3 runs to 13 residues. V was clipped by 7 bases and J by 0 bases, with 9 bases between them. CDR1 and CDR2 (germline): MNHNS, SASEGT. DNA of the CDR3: TGTGCCAGCACCTTCAGACTGAACACTGAAGCTTTCTTT. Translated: CASTFRLNTEAFF.

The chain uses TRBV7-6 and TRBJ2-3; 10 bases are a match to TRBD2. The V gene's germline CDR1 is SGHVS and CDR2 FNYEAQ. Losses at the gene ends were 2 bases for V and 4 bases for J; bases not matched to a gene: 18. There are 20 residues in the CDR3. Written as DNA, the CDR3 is TGTGCCAGCAGCTTAAGGAGGGCAGGAGCTAGCGGGAGTTCCGCAGATACGCAGTATTTT. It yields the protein CASSLRRAGASGSSADTQYF.

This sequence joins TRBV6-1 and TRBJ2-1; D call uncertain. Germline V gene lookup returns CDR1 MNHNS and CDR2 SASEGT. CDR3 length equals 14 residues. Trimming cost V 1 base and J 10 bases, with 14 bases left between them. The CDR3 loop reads CASSEESAPIEQFF. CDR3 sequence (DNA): TGTGCCAGCAGTGAAGAATCCGCGCCTATAGAGCAGTTCTTC.

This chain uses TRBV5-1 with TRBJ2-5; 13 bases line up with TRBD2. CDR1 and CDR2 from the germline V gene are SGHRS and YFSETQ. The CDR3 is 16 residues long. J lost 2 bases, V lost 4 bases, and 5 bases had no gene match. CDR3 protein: CASSLGLAGEQETQYF. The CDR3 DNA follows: TGCGCCAGCAGCCTAGGACTAGCGGGGGAGCAAGAGACCCAGTACTTC. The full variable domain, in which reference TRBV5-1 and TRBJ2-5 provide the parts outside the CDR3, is KAGVTQTPRYLIKTRGQQVTLSCSPISGHRSVSWYQQTPGQGLQFLFEYFSETQRNKGNFPGRFSGRQFSNSRSEMNVSTLELGDSALYLCASSLGLAGEQETQYFGPGTRLLVL.

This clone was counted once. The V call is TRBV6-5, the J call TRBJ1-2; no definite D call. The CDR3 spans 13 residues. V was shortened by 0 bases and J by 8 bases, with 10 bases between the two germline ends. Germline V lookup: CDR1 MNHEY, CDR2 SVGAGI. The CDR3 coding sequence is TGTGCCAGCAGTTACTCCGGCCGAGGCGGCTACACCTTC. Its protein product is CASSYSGRGGYTF.

In nucleotides, the CDR3 is TGCGCCAGCAGCCAAGGAGACAGGAGGCCCTACGAGCAGTACTTC. Translation: CASSQGDRRPYEQYF. V gene TRBV4-1 combines with J gene TRBJ2-7; TRBD1 is a possible D gene (6 bases). V was trimmed by 1 base and J by 2 bases, leaving 12 bases between them. The CDR3 consists of 15 residues. The germline CDR1 and CDR2 sequences are MGHRA and YSYEKL.

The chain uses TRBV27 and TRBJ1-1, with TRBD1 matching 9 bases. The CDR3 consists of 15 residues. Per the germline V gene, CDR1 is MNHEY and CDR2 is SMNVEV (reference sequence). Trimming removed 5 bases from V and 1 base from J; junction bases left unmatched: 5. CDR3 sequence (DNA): TGTGCCAGCAGTCCCCAGGACAGGGGGAACACTGAAGCTTTCTTT. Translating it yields CASSPQDRGNTEAFF.

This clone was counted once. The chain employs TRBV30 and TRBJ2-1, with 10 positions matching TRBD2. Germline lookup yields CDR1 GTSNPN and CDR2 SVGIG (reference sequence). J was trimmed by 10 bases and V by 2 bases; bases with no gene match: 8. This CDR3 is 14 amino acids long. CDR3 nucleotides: TGTGCCTGGAGTAGGCCGGGGACTAGCGCGGAGCAGTTCTTC. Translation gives CAWSRPGTSAEQFF.

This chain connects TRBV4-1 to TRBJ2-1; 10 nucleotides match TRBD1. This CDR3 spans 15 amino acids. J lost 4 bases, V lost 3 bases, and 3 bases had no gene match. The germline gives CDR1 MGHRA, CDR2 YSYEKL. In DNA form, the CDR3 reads TGCGCCAGCAGCCAGGGGGACAGGGGATACAATGAGCAGTTCTTC. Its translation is CASSQGDRGYNEQFF.

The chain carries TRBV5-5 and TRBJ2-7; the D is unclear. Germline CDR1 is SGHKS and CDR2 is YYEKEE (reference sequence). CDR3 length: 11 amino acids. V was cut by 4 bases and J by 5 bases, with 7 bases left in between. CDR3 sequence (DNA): TGTGCCAGCAGCCTTACCCACGAGCAGTACTTC. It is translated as CASSLTHEQYF.

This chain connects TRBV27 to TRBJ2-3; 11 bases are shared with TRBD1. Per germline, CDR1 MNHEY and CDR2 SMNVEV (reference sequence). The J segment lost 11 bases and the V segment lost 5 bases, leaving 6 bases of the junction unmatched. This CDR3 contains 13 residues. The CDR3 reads CASSPLGTGGQYF. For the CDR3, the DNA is TGTGCCAGCAGTCCACTCGGGACAGGGGGGCAGTATTTT.

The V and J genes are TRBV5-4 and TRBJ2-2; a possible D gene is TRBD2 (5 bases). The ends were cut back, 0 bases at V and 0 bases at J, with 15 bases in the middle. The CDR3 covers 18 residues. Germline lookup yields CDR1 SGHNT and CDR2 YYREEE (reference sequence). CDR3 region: CASSLAFLSGTNTGELFF. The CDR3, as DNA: TGTGCCAGCAGCTTGGCCTTTCTATCCGGGACGAACACCGGGGAGCTGTTTTTT.

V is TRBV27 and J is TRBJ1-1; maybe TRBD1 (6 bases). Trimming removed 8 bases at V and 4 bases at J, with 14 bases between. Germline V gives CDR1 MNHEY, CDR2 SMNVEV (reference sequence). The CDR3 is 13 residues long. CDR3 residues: CASSQGVSTEAFF. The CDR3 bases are TGTGCCAGCTCACAGGGCGTGAGCACTGAAGCTTTCTTT.

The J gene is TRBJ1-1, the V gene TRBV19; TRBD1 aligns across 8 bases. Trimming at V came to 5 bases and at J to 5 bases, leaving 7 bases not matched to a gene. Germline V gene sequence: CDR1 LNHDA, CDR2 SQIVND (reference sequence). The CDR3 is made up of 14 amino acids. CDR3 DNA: TGTGCCAGTAGTCTCAGGACAGGGAGGACTGAAGCTTTCTTT. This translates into CASSLRTGRTEAFF. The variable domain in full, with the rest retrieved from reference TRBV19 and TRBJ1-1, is DGGITQSPKYLFRKEGQNVTLSCEQNLNHDAMYWYRQDPGQGLRLIYYSQIVNDFQKGDIAEGYSVSREKKESFPLTVTSAQKNPTAFYLCASSLRTGRTEAFFGQGTRLTVV.